A selection of T cell receptor beta chains follows, all from one sample in a study of shared clonotypes between healthy human individuals. Only in-frame clones appear in the TCRdb table, and some are missing; sequencing was by immunoSEQ multiplex PCR. The table lists over 950,000 clones, 70% to 85% of them singletons. Sequenced: memory CD4+ T cells from PBMCs. The receptors were gathered from a man between 18 and 35 years old in good health. Some clones in this sample may be carry-over from other donors' samples. The CDR3 runs from the conserved cysteine through the conserved F or W. Fields, in order: V gene, clone size, D gene, J gene, CDR3 DNA, CDR3 protein. D genes are given only for firm matches. Clone size appears in some rows only: once, few, many, or a class for an expanded clone.

V: TRBV9
size: -
D: -
J: TRBJ2-3
DNA: TGTGCCAGCAGCGGGCGGGCGGGCCACACAGATACGCAGTATTTT
CDR3: CASSGRAGHTDTQYF

V: TRBV5-4
size: -
D: -
J: TRBJ1-1
DNA: TGTGCCAGCACCCAAGGGGGGCAGCCGAACACTGAAGCTTTCTTT
CDR3: CASTQGGQPNTEAFF

V: TRBV29-1
size: once
D: TRBD2
J: TRBJ2-3
DNA: TGCAGCGTTGGCCGGGAGGGGGCAGATACGCAGTATTTT
CDR3: CSVGREGADTQYF

V: TRBV5-5
size: -
D: TRBD2
J: TRBJ2-7
DNA: TGTGCCAGCAGCCGGGCGGGGACTAGCGGGAGCTCCTACGAGCAGTACTTC
CDR3: CASSRAGTSGSSYEQYF

V: TRBV5-1
size: once
D: -
J: TRBJ2-5
DNA: TGCGCCAGCAGCCGCACGGGACCGCGAGAGACCCAGTACTTC
CDR3: CASSRTGPRETQYF

V: TRBV27
size: -
D: -
J: TRBJ2-3
DNA: TGTGCCAGCAGTTCCCCTAGCAGCCCTAGCACAGATACGCAGTATTTT
CDR3: CASSSPSSPSTDTQYF

V: TRBV5-4
size: -
D: TRBD2
J: TRBJ2-3
DNA: TGTGCCAGCAGCCCTGCATCTGGACTAGCGGGTCAGATCACAGATACGCAGTATTTT
CDR3: CASSPASGLAGQITDTQYF

V: TRBV7-9
size: -
D: -
J: TRBJ2-7
DNA: TGTGCCAGCAGCTTAGCGACCCCCTACGAGCAGTACTTC
CDR3: CASSLATPYEQYF

V: TRBV6-5
size: -
D: -
J: TRBJ1-2
DNA: TGTGCCAGCAGTTACTCTTCGGGGTTTGGCTACACCTTC
CDR3: CASSYSSGFGYTF

V: TRBV2
size: -
D: TRBD1
J: TRBJ2-6
DNA: TGTGCCAGCAGTCGGACAGGGGGGAGCTCTGGGGCCAACGTCCTGACTTTC
CDR3: CASSRTGGSSGANVLTF

V: TRBV15
size: -
D: -
J: TRBJ1-1
DNA: TGTGCCACCAGCAGAGATCCCGGGCAAGACACTGAAGCTTTCTTT
CDR3: CATSRDPGQDTEAFF

V: TRBV29-1
size: -
D: -
J: TRBJ2-7
DNA: TGCAGCGCTTGCCCCTCCGGGAAGAATTACGAGCAGTACTTC
CDR3: CSACPSGKNYEQYF

V: TRBV28
size: -
D: -
J: TRBJ1-5
DNA: TGTGCCAGCAGTTTGGCAGGGGGCAATCAGCCCCAGCATTTT
CDR3: CASSLAGGNQPQHF

V: TRBV7-9
size: -
D: -
J: TRBJ2-3
DNA: TGTGCCAGCAGCCCCCCGGGGGTCACAGATACGCAGTATTTT
CDR3: CASSPPGVTDTQYF

V: TRBV7-2
size: -
D: TRBD1
J: TRBJ2-5
DNA: TGTGCCAGCAGCTTATCCCAAAAGGACAGGTGGTGGTACCAAGAGACCCAGTACTTC
CDR3: CASSLSQKDRWWYQETQYF

V: TRBV10-3
size: -
D: -
J: TRBJ2-5
DNA: TGTGCCATCAGTGAGCCAAAGGCGGCAGGGGAGACCCAGTACTTC
CDR3: CAISEPKAAGETQYF

V: TRBV10-3
size: once
D: -
J: TRBJ2-3
DNA: TGTGCCATCAGTGAAGCAGTTGGGCTAGTAGCAGATACGCAGTATTTT
CDR3: CAISEAVGLVADTQYF

V: TRBV4-1
size: -
D: -
J: TRBJ2-7
DNA: TGCGCCAGCAGCCACCCCTTCAGGCAGCGGGTAGTCGAGCAGTACTTC
CDR3: CASSHPFRQRVVEQYF

V: TRBV2
size: -
D: TRBD1
J: TRBJ2-7
DNA: TGTGCCAGCAGTAGAACCGGGACAGGGGGCGAGCAGTACTTC
CDR3: CASSRTGTGGEQYF

V: TRBV7-3
size: -
D: -
J: TRBJ2-7
DNA: TGTGCCAGCAGCATCCAGGGAGACTACGAGCAGTACTTC
CDR3: CASSIQGDYEQYF

V: TRBV5-1
size: -
D: TRBD1
J: TRBJ2-7
DNA: TGCGCCAGCAGCTTGGAAGGACAGGGATACTACGAGCAGTACTTC
CDR3: CASSLEGQGYYEQYF

V: TRBV30
size: -
D: TRBD2
J: TRBJ2-2
DNA: TGTGCCTGGAGTCGCGCCCTAGCGGGAGGTCGAACCGGGGAGCTGTTTTTT
CDR3: CAWSRALAGGRTGELFF

V: TRBV5-6
size: -
D: TRBD2
J: TRBJ2-4
DNA: TGTGCCAGCAGCTTGGGGGCGACTAGCGGGAGCGGGGACATTCAGTACTTC
CDR3: CASSLGATSGSGDIQYF

V: TRBV19
size: -
D: -
J: TRBJ2-6
DNA: TGTGCCAGTAGTAATCGAGGGGCCAACGTCCTGACTTTC
CDR3: CASSNRGANVLTF

V: TRBV28
size: few
D: TRBD1
J: TRBJ1-1
DNA: TGTGCCAGCAGTTATAACAGGGGTTGGACTGAAGCTTTCTTT
CDR3: CASSYNRGWTEAFF

V: TRBV19
size: -
D: TRBD1
J: TRBJ2-7
DNA: TGTGCCAGTAGTGCAGGACAGGGTAGCGAGCAGTACTTC
CDR3: CASSAGQGSEQYF

V: TRBV28
size: -
D: -
J: TRBJ1-4
DNA: TGTGCCAGCAGCCTTCCGGGTGATAATGAAAAACTGTTTTTT
CDR3: CASSLPGDNEKLFF

V: TRBV25-1
size: -
D: -
J: TRBJ2-5
DNA: TGTGCCAGCAGTCCCCAGCAGGGGTACCAAGAGACCCAGTACTTC
CDR3: CASSPQQGYQETQYF

V: TRBV27
size: few
D: -
J: TRBJ1-1
DNA: TGTGCCAGCAGTTCTCCATACCGGGACCGACGAAAGGAGGCTTTCTTT
CDR3: CASSSPYRDRRKEAFF

V: TRBV6-1
size: few
D: -
J: TRBJ2-7
DNA: TGTGCCAGCAGTGAACGGGGTCCCACCATCTACGAGCAGTACTTC
CDR3: CASSERGPTIYEQYF

V: TRBV30
size: many
D: -
J: TRBJ2-7
DNA: TGTGCCGGCCAGCGCCAATACGAGCAGTACTTC
CDR3: CAGQRQYEQYF

V: TRBV15
size: -
D: TRBD1
J: TRBJ1-5
DNA: TGTGCCACCAGCATAGAAAGCGGGACAGACTATCAGCCCCAGCATTTT
CDR3: CATSIESGTDYQPQHF

V: TRBV2
size: -
D: TRBD1
J: TRBJ2-6
DNA: TGTGCCAGCAGCCGCCGGGACAGGTCCTTTTACGTCCTGACTTTC
CDR3: CASSRRDRSFYVLTF

V: TRBV4-1
size: -
D: TRBD1
J: TRBJ2-2
DNA: TGCGCCAGCAGCCAAGAAGGACAGGGGGCAGGGACCGGGGAGCTGTTTTTT
CDR3: CASSQEGQGAGTGELFF

V: TRBV9
size: once
D: TRBD1
J: TRBJ2-5
DNA: TGTGCCAGCAGCGTTGAAGGCAGGGGGACGGAGACCCAGTACTTC
CDR3: CASSVEGRGTETQYF

V: TRBV30
size: -
D: -
J: TRBJ2-3
DNA: TGTGCCCTTACCAAGGTGGCAGATACGCAGTATTTT
CDR3: CALTKVADTQYF

V: TRBV7-9
size: -
D: TRBD1
J: TRBJ2-5
DNA: TGTGCCAGCAGCTATACAGGGGCAGAGACCCGGTACTTC
CDR3: CASSYTGAETRYF

V: TRBV5-8
size: -
D: TRBD1
J: TRBJ1-2
DNA: TGTGCCAGCAGCTCCCCCGCACAGGGGGGTGGCTACACCTTC
CDR3: CASSSPAQGGGYTF

V: TRBV12-5
size: -
D: TRBD2
J: TRBJ2-3
DNA: TGTGCTAGTGCCACCGGGACTAGCGGGATTTCAGATACGCAGTATTTT
CDR3: CASATGTSGISDTQYF

V: TRBV7-3
size: -
D: TRBD2
J: TRBJ2-3
DNA: TGTGCCAGCAGCCCTTACGGACTAGCGGGTCTGGGAGATACGCAGTATTTT
CDR3: CASSPYGLAGLGDTQYF

V: TRBV11-2
size: few
D: -
J: TRBJ1-5
DNA: TGTGCCAGCAGCTTAGGCCTTAATAGCAATCAGCCCCAGCATTTT
CDR3: CASSLGLNSNQPQHF

V: TRBV4-1
size: -
D: TRBD2
J: TRBJ2-2
DNA: TGCGCCAGCAGCCAAGGTCGTGGGACTAGCGGGAGCGTCGGCGGGGAGCTGTTTTTT
CDR3: CASSQGRGTSGSVGGELFF

V: TRBV2
size: few
D: TRBD1
J: TRBJ2-2
DNA: TGTGCCAGCAGAGGTCCGACAGGGGGCACCGGGGAGCTGTTTTTT
CDR3: CASRGPTGGTGELFF

V: TRBV30
size: few
D: -
J: TRBJ1-5
DNA: TGTGCCTGGTCATACTCCCTCAATCAGCCCCAGCATTTT
CDR3: CAWSYSLNQPQHF

V: TRBV5-4
size: -
D: -
J: TRBJ2-1
DNA: TGTGCCAGCAGCCCTCCTGGGGGGGCCCGAAGCTCCTACAATGAGCAGTTCTTC
CDR3: CASSPPGGARSSYNEQFF

V: TRBV6-1
size: -
D: TRBD1
J: TRBJ2-1
DNA: TGTGCCAGCAGCCAGGGACAGAAGCAGTTCTTC
CDR3: CASSQGQKQFF

V: TRBV10-2
size: -
D: TRBD1
J: TRBJ2-7
DNA: TGCGCCAGCAAGGGGACAGGGAATTCCTACGAGCAGTACTTC
CDR3: CASKGTGNSYEQYF

V: TRBV6-6
size: -
D: -
J: TRBJ1-5
DNA: TGTGCCAGCAGTTACGTGGGAAATCAGCCCCAGCATTTT
CDR3: CASSYVGNQPQHF

V: TRBV9
size: once
D: -
J: TRBJ2-7
DNA: TGTGCCAGCAGCGTAAGGCAGGGGCCCTACGAGCAGTACTTC
CDR3: CASSVRQGPYEQYF

V: TRBV5-1
size: -
D: TRBD1
J: TRBJ2-2
DNA: TGCGCCAGCACGAGTCGGGCAGGGGGTTTGAAGAACACCGGGGAGCTGTTTTTT
CDR3: CASTSRAGGLKNTGELFF

V: TRBV5-4
size: -
D: -
J: TRBJ2-3
DNA: TGTGCCAGCAGCCCTACTGGGGGGCTGGATACGCAGTATTTT
CDR3: CASSPTGGLDTQYF

V: TRBV5-1
size: -
D: TRBD1
J: TRBJ1-1
DNA: TGCGCCAGCAGCCTCCTACAGGGGGTCGCTGAAGCTTTCTTT
CDR3: CASSLLQGVAEAFF

V: TRBV11-1
size: few
D: TRBD1
J: TRBJ2-7
DNA: TGTGCCAGCAGCACACGGACAGGGGGCAACGAGCAGTACTTC
CDR3: CASSTRTGGNEQYF